This T cell receptor beta chain was captured by sequencing in a study of blood T cell repertoires in COVID-19. Overall study context: Italy, Spain and the United States were the sources of the convalescent and acute COVID-19 samples. The cDNA or gDNA used as material had been derived from T cells, B-cell-depleted T cells, or PBMCs.

CDR3 length: 16 residues. Unmatched junction bases numbered 4, after V lost 1 base and J lost 4 bases. Per the germline V gene, CDR1 is KGHDR and CDR2 is SFDVKD. TCRdb's copy holds only in-frame clones and misses some; the assay was immunoSEQ multiplex PCR. This sample has 280,000 or so clones; around nine tenths occur once, and the top ten carry under 15%. This rearrangement joins TRBV24-1 to TRBJ2-2; TRBD2 matches at 8 bases. This receptor was taken from a woman aged 60-75 years with acute or convalescent COVID-19. The specimen sequenced was peripheral blood. The chain's CDR3 is CATSDFSSGGTGELFF. The DNA of the CDR3 is TGTGCCACCAGTGATTTTTCCAGCGGGGGCACCGGGGAGCTGTTTTTT.